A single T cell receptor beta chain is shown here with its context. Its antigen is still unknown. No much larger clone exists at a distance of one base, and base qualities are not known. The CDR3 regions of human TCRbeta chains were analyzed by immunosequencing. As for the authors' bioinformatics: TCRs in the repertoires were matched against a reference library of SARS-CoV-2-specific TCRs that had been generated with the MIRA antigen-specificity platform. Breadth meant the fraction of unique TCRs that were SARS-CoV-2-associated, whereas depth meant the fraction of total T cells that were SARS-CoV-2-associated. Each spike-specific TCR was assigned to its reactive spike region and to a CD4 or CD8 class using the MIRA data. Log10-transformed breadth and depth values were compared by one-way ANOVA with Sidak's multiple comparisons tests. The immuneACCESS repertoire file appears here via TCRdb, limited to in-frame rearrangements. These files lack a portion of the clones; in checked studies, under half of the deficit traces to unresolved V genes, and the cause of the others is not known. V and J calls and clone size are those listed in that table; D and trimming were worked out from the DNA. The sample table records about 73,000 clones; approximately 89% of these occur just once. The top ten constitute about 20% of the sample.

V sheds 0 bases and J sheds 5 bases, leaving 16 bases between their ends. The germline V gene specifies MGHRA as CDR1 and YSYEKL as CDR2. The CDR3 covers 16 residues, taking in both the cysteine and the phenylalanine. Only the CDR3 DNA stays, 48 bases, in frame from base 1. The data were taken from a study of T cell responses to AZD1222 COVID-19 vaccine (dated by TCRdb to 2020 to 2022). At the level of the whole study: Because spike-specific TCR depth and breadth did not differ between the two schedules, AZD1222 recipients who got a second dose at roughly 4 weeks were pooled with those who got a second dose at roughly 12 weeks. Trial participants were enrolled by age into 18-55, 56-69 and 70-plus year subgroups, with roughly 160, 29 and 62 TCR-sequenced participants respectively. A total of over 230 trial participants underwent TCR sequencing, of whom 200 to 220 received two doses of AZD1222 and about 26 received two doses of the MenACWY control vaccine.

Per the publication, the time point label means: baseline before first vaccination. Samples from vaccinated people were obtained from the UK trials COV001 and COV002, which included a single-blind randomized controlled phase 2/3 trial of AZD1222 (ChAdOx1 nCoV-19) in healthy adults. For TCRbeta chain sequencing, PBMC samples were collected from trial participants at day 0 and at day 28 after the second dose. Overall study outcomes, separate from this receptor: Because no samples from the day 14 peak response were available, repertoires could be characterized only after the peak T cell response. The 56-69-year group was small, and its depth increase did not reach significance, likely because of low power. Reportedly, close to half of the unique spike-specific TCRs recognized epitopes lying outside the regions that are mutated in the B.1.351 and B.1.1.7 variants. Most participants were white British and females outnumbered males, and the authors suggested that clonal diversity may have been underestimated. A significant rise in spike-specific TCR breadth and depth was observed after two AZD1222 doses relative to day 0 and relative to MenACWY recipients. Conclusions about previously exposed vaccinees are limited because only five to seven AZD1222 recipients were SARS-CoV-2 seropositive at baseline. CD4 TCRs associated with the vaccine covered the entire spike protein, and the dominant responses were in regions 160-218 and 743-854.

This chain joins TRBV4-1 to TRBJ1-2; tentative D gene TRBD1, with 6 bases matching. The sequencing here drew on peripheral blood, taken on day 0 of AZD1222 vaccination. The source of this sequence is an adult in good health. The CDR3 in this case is CASSQEGGPHWYGYTF. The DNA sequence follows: TGCGCCAGCAGCCAAGAGGGGGGGCCCCATTGGTATGGCTACACCTTC.